What follows describes a single T cell receptor beta chain. Its target antigen remains unknown. No clone much larger than this one lies a single base away; base qualities are absent. From its cysteine to its phenylalanine, the CDR3 spans 15 amino acids. The read is trimmed to its CDR3 DNA, 45 bases read in frame from base 1. V sheds 7 bases and J sheds 0 bases, leaving 13 bases between their ends. The CDR1 and CDR2 encoded by the germline V gene (reference sequence) are SEHNR and FQNEAQ. Collaborating institutions collected whole blood in K2EDTA tubes following their own protocols. For TCRbeta analysis, collaborator samples were shipped as frozen whole blood, as isolated PBMCs, or as DNA extracted from either sample type. TCRbeta CDR3 regions were amplified from genomic DNA using the immunoSEQ Assay, a bias-controlled multiplex PCR. The original methods were these. The number of nucleated cells in each sample was estimated from the amplification of reference gene primers within the assay. Sequence reads were collapsed and filtered to measure the absolute abundance of every unique TCRbeta CDR3 rearrangement. Productive Simpson clonality was computed per sample as the square root of Simpson's diversity index over productive rearrangements. Entries here come from immuneACCESS through TCRdb and include only in-frame sequences with V and J called. Some clones fail to appear in such tables; in the studies checked, an unresolved V gene covers under half of the shortfall, and the cause of the remainder is unknown. The V and J calls and clone size come from that table; D and trimming were worked out from the DNA. The sample table holds fewer than 120,000 clones, of which about 80% were seen once. The ten largest clones represent approximately 16% of the sample.

The sample is drawn from a study of blood T cell repertoires in COVID-19 (dated by TCRdb to the early 2020s). Background for the entire study: Samples from collaborators originated in the United States, Italy and Spain and spanned both the acute and convalescent phases of COVID-19. The repertoires were released in a freely available public database meant as a resource for research on the immune response to SARS-CoV-2. The material from the prospective study consisted of cDNA or gDNA derived from T cells, B-cell-depleted T cells, or PBMCs. Samples were obtained from the ongoing ImmuneRACE study (first 160 participants) and from over 1,000 subjects provided by 6 global collaborators. Deeply sampled blood TCRbeta repertoires from subjects exposed to, actively infected with, or recovered from COVID-19 were included in the dataset. Where HLA class I and class II types were available, the types were taken from metadata supplied by the sample provider, not from assay-based typing. Sample metadata almost always included a de-identified subject ID, COVID-19 status, age in years and sex. Results the study describes overall, beyond this receptor: How much clinical and demographic metadata was included differed by source and by participant, and the metadata was provided uncurated.

The specimen sequenced was peripheral blood. The source of this sequence is a woman older than 75 with active or convalescent COVID-19. Rearrangement joined TRBV7-9 to TRBJ2-1; TRBD2 could be the D gene, as 5 bases match. The encoded CDR3 is CASTTSGASYNEQFF. The sequenced DNA is TGTGCCAGCACCACTAGTGGAGCCTCCTACAATGAGCAGTTCTTC.